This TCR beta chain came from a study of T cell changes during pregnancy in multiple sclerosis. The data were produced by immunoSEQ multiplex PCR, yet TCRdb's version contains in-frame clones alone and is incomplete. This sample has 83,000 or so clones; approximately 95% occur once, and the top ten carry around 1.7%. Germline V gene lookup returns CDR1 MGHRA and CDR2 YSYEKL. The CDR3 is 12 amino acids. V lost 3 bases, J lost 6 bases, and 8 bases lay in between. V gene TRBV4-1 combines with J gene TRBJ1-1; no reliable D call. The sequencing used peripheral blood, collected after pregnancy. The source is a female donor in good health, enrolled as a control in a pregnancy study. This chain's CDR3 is CASSQSGSEAFF. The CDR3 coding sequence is TGCGCCAGCAGCCAGTCGGGGTCTGAAGCTTTCTTT.